A single sample gave rise to the 10 T cell receptor beta chains below, sequenced in a study of blood T cells in healthy people across ages. A J-beta primer mix and a sample-barcoded 5' primer were used in a second PCR of about 7 to 12 cycles. TCRdb re-called the 5' RACE reads with MiXCR, one entry per CDR3 protein. The repertoire holds around 710,000 distinct CDR3 sequences, more than 40% seen once, with 20% to 25% in the top ten. The specimen was blood. The receptor set was obtained from a woman aged 60-75 years in good health.

The chain couples TRBV29-1 to TRBJ2-7, with 10 positions matching TRBD1. Germline lookup yields CDR1 SQVTM and CDR2 ANQGSEA. This CDR3 has 14 residues. V was clipped by 6 bases and J by 2 bases; unmatched bases: 7. Written as DNA, the CDR3 is TGCAGCGTCCCGGGACAGGGGATACCCTACGAGCAGTACTTC. Translating it yields CSVPGQGIPYEQYF.

This clonotype was recorded a few times. This chain uses TRBV6-1 with TRBJ2-5, with 9 bases matching TRBD2. This CDR3 region has 14 residues. Germline V gives CDR1 MNHNS, CDR2 SASEGT. Trimming took 4 bases from V and 5 from J; bases not matched to a gene: 5. In DNA form, the CDR3 reads TGTGCCAGCAGTGTGGGCGGGGGGGATGAGACCCAGTACTTC. Translation gives CASSVGGGDETQYF.

This clonotype was seen ten or more times. The rearrangement links TRBV28 to TRBJ2-7; 9 nucleotides align to TRBD2. V shed 1 base, J shed 3 bases, and the junction held 7 bases outside the gene matches. This CDR3 is built from 16 residues. Germline lookup yields CDR1 MDHEN and CDR2 SYDVKM. CDR3 loop: CASSLSAGGAFYEQYF. The CDR3 DNA reads as TGTGCCAGCAGTTTATCGGCGGGAGGGGCATTCTACGAGCAGTACTTC.

This clonotype was seen a few times. This chain connects TRBV6-5 to TRBJ2-7; TRBD1 matches at 9 bases. The CDR3 totals 15 residues. Looked up from germline, CDR1 is MNHEY and CDR2 is SVGAGI. V lost 5 bases and J lost 4; bases outside the gene matches: 9. As DNA, the CDR3 is TGTGCCAGCAGTCTCCGACGGGACAGGGAATACGAGCAGTACTTC. Encoded protein: CASSLRRDREYEQYF.

V is TRBV20-1 and J is TRBJ1-1; D ambiguous. Germline lookup yields CDR1 DFQATT and CDR2 SNEGSKA (reference sequence). This CDR3 spans 11 amino acids. V shed 5 bases and J shed 5 bases, with 9 bases lying between them. The CDR3 sequence: CSAPDQTEAFF. CDR3 coding DNA: TGCAGTGCTCCGGATCAGACTGAAGCTTTCTTT.

V usage is TRBV20-1 and J usage is TRBJ2-4, with D perhaps matching TRBD2 (5 bases). CDR3 length: 16 residues. CDR1 is DFQATT, CDR2 SNEGSKA, per germline (reference sequence). V shed 0 bases and J shed 2 bases, with 14 bases lying between them. In DNA, the CDR3 is TGCAGTGCTAGAGATTTGCCGGCGGACTCCAAAAACATTCAGTACTTC. Residues: CSARDLPADSKNIQYF.

This clonotype showed up many times. The gene calls are TRBV10-3 and TRBJ2-1; 9 bases line up with TRBD1. J lost 4 bases, V lost 6 bases, and 7 bases had no gene match. The CDR3 is made up of 15 amino acids. Germline CDR1 is ENHRY and CDR2 is SYGVKD. CDR3: CAIRDTGGAYNEQFF. The CDR3 DNA sequence: TGTGCCATCAGGGATACAGGGGGCGCGTACAATGAGCAGTTCTTC.

This clonotype turned up a few times. This CDR3 reads CAPRGNQETQYF. Written as DNA, the CDR3 is TGCGCCCCGAGAGGGAACCAAGAGACCCAGTACTTC. This rearrangement joins TRBV10-1 to TRBJ2-5, with a possible D match to TRBD2 (5 bases). Trimming cost V 11 bases and J 0 bases, with 10 bases left between them. The CDR3 is made up of 12 amino acids. Germline assignment: CDR1 WNHNN and CDR2 SYGVQD (reference sequence).

This clonotype was seen only a few times. The rearrangement uses TRBV12-3 or TRBV12-4 and TRBJ2-1; 12 bases are shared with TRBD2. The CDR3 is made up of 13 amino acids. Germline trimming cut 6 bases from V and 15 bases from J; bases unmatched to any gene: 9. For the CDR3, the DNA is TGTGCCAGCAGCGAACCCCTAGCGGGAGGGAGGTTCTTC. This codes for CASSEPLAGGRFF.

A remark on this clonotype: The junction shows a germline mismatch at one end, possibly a read error. The chain links TRBV6-5 to TRBJ1-2; D not resolved. The CDR3 spans 15 residues. Germline CDR1 MNHEY, CDR2 SVGAGI. The CDR3 coding sequence is TGTGCCGGCAGTTACACCTCACCCCGCGACTATGGCTACACCTTC. It is translated as CAGSYTSPRDYGYTF.